These 24 T cell receptor beta chains originate from one sample sequenced in a study of T-cell memory formation after mild COVID-19. TCRdb passed the 5' RACE reads through MiXCR, listing each CDR3 protein once. The sample contains approximately 260,000 distinct CDR3 sequences, about 17% of which appear only once. Sequenced material: PBMCs or a T cell subset sorted from them (not recorded which). These receptors were taken from a man aged 18 to 35 who had mild COVID-19 (a few samples of this study predate the infection). Cell type and time point are not known.

This clonotype has ten or more counts. In nucleotides, the CDR3 is TGCGCCAGCAGCCCCACCGGCTCGGGGAATGAAAAACTGTTTTTT. This sequence encodes CASSPTGSGNEKLFF. This chain connects TRBV5-1 to TRBJ1-4; no clear D gene. CDR1 is SGHRS and CDR2 is YFSETQ in the germline V gene. V lost 4 bases and J lost 5, with 15 bases in between. CDR3 size: 15 residues.

V and J are TRBV27 and TRBJ1-1; D gene uncertain. Deletions cut 3 bases from V and 1 base from J, with 27 bases between. Germline V CDR1 and CDR2: MNHEY, SMNVEV (reference sequence). CDR3 length equals 20 residues. The CDR3 bases are TGTGCCAGCAGTTTGTTCAACCCGGGCAGGCCTAGCGGTTCGAACACTGAAGCTTTCTTT. Protein product: CASSLFNPGRPSGSNTEAFF.

The CDR3 spells CASFDQLAKNIQYF. Written as DNA, the CDR3 is TGTGCCAGCTTCGATCAATTAGCCAAAAACATTCAGTACTTC. The genes are TRBV18 and TRBJ2-4; D unresolved. The germline V gene encodes CDR1 KGHSH and CDR2 LQKENI. V was clipped by 7 bases and J by 0 bases, with 10 bases between them. The CDR3 contains 14 residues.

This clonotype showed up just a few times. V is TRBV5-1 and J is TRBJ2-1; tentative D call: TRBD1 (5 bases). Germline-derived CDR1 and CDR2 are SGHRS and YFSETQ. The CDR3 runs to 14 residues. With 4 bases removed from V and 0 bases from J, the gap between germline ends came to 8 bases. The CDR3 DNA sequence: TGCGCCAGCAGCGGGGCTTACTCCTACAATGAGCAGTTCTTC. This encodes CASSGAYSYNEQFF.

V and J are TRBV10-3 and TRBJ2-3; D might be TRBD2 (6 bases). V lost 4 bases and J lost 4, with 18 bases in between. Germline CDR1 and CDR2: ENHRY and SYGVKD. The CDR3 consists of 16 residues. The CDR3 region has the DNA TGTGCCATCAGTGTACCGGAGGGCAACCCCGCAGATACGCAGTATTTT. Translating it yields CAISVPEGNPADTQYF.

The chain links TRBV6-5 to TRBJ2-7; D gene unclear. Germline lookup yields CDR1 MNHEY and CDR2 SVGAGI. With 0 bases removed from V and 0 bases from J, the gap between germline ends came to 9 bases. The CDR3 extends over 15 amino acids. The CDR3 nucleotides are TGTGCCAGCAGTTACTCGATGGAGTCCTCCTACGAGCAGTACGTC. It codes for CASSYSMESSYEQYV.

This clonotype was found a few times. This chain joins TRBV18 and TRBJ2-7; D not certain. CDR1 and CDR2 (germline): KGHSH, LQKENI. Trimming stripped 3 bases from V and 0 bases from J, with 6 bases between. The CDR3 totals 13 residues. The CDR3 loop reads CASSPGFSYEQYF. DNA of the CDR3: TGTGCCAGCTCACCGGGATTCTCCTACGAGCAGTACTTC.

The V call is TRBV6-2 or TRBV6-3, the J call TRBJ2-7; perhaps TRBD1 as D (7 bases). V shed 2 bases and J shed 3 bases, with 11 bases lying between them. Per germline, CDR1 MNHEY and CDR2 SVGEGT. The CDR3 is 14 residues long. The DNA of the CDR3 is TGTGCCAGCAGTTACGCAGGGGGACTCTACGAGCAGTACTTC. It yields the protein CASSYAGGLYEQYF.

Here the CDR3 reads CATRAQGPNYGYTF. The DNA for the CDR3 is TGTGCCACCAGGGCTCAGGGTCCTAACTATGGCTACACCTTC. The J gene is TRBJ1-2, the V gene TRBV24-1; D is perhaps TRBD1 (5 bases). Trimming removed 7 bases at V and 0 bases at J, with 11 bases between. CDR3 length equals 14 residues. Germline-derived CDR1 and CDR2 are KGHDR and SFDVKD.

The chain has TRBV5-1 and TRBJ2-3; D not certain. Germline-derived CDR1 and CDR2 are SGHRS and YFSETQ. CDR3 length equals 15 residues. V lost 4 bases and J 2 bases, leaving 14 bases between the germline ends. CDR3 sequence reads: CASSPTPGVTDTQYF. DNA of the CDR3: TGCGCCAGCAGCCCCACCCCTGGGGTCACAGATACGCAGTATTTT.

The rearrangement joins TRBV2 to TRBJ2-1; 10 bases map to TRBD2. The germline V gene has CDR1 SNHLY and CDR2 FYNNEI. There are 14 residues in the CDR3. V was clipped by 9 bases and J by 10 bases; unmatched bases: 12. The CDR3 sequence is CASQTGTSVLEQFF. In DNA, the CDR3 is TGTGCCAGTCAGACCGGGACTAGCGTGTTAGAGCAGTTCTTC.

In its sample, this clonotype was seen a few times. V gene TRBV20-1 combines with J gene TRBJ2-1, with D possibly being TRBD1 (6 bases). V lost 3 bases and J lost 9, with 12 bases in between. The CDR3 length is 12 residues. Germline V lookup: CDR1 DFQATT, CDR2 SNEGSKA (reference sequence). CDR3 nucleotide sequence: TGCAGTGCTAGTGGGCCAGGGGTTGAGCAGTTCTTC. Its translation is CSASGPGVEQFF.

A few counts support this clonotype. CDR3 sequence reads: CAISEFWDRGIYEQYF. DNA of the CDR3: TGTGCCATCAGTGAGTTTTGGGACAGGGGCATCTACGAGCAGTACTTC. The chain combines TRBV10-3 with TRBJ2-7, with 10 bases lining up with TRBD1. CDR3 length equals 16 residues. J was trimmed by 3 bases and V by 1 base; bases with no gene match: 6. Germline CDR1 reads ENHRY; CDR2 reads SYGVKD.

This rearrangement joins TRBV12-3 or TRBV12-4 to TRBJ2-1; D is perhaps TRBD1 or TRBD2 (5 bases each). The V gene lost 6 bases and the J gene lost 8 bases, with 5 bases spanning the gap. This CDR3 spans 10 amino acids. CDR3 sequence: CASRGDEQFF. Written as DNA, the CDR3 is TGTGCCAGCAGGGGGGATGAGCAGTTCTTC.

The chain's CDR3 is CASRAGTSSYNEQFF. The CDR3 DNA reads TGTGCCAGCAGGGCCGGGACTAGCTCCTACAATGAGCAGTTCTTC. The chain joins TRBV2 to TRBJ2-1; TRBD2 matches 8 bases. Germline V gene sequence: CDR1 SNHLY, CDR2 FYNNEI. The CDR3 totals 15 residues. V was clipped by 6 bases and J by 0 bases; unmatched bases: 4.

This clonotype was observed a few times. This chain connects TRBV7-2 to TRBJ2-1; D not certain. From germline, CDR1 is SGHTA and CDR2 FQGNSA. The CDR3 length is 13 residues. V was shortened by 2 bases and J by 7 bases, with 9 bases between the two germline ends. The CDR3 here is CASSLQRRNEQFF. In DNA, the CDR3 is TGTGCCAGCAGCTTACAACGGCGGAATGAGCAGTTCTTC.

This clonotype was found a few times. The junction shows a germline mismatch at one end, possibly a read error. The rearrangement uses TRBV4-3 and TRBJ2-3, with D tentatively TRBD2 (6 bases). CDR3 length equals 16 residues. Germline loops: CDR1 LGHNA, CDR2 YSLEER. CDR3: CASSQEVMGEADTQYF. CDR3 DNA sequence: TGTGCCAGCAGCCAAGAAGTCATGGGGGAGGCGGATACGCAGTATTTT.

This chain connects TRBV7-2 to TRBJ1-3; D may be TRBD1 (5 bases). Germline loops: CDR1 SGHTA, CDR2 FQGNSA. The CDR3 runs to 13 residues. Trimming removed 1 base at V and 4 bases at J, with 5 bases between. CDR3 sequence: CASSLGGGNTIYF. The CDR3 nucleotides read TGTGCCAGCAGCTTAGGGGGGGGAAACACCATATATTTT.

This clonotype occurred a few times. CDR3 DNA sequence: TGTGCCAGCAGTCGGCCGGACTCCTACAATGAGCAGTTCTTC. Protein: CASSRPDSYNEQFF. The J gene is TRBJ2-1, the V gene TRBV28; no firm D call. With 5 bases removed from V and 0 bases from J, the gap between germline ends came to 8 bases. CDR1 and CDR2 (germline): MDHEN, SYDVKM. This CDR3 comprises 14 residues. Full variable domain (outside the CDR3, taken from reference TRBV28 and TRBJ2-1): DVKVTQSSRYLVKRTGEKVFLECVQDMDHENMFWYRQDPGLGLRLIYFSYDVKMKEKGDIPEGYSVSREKKERFSLILESASTNQTSMYLCASSRPDSYNEQFFGPGTRLTVL.

This clonotype was seen a single time. V and J are TRBV4-2 and TRBJ2-4, with D maybe TRBD2 (7 bases). The CDR3 length is 17 residues. Between the trimmed V and J ends, which lost 0 bases and 1 base, there was a span of 13 bases. Germline V lookup: CDR1 LGHNA, CDR2 YNFKEQ. In nucleotides, the CDR3 is TGTGCCAGCAGCCAAGAGGAAGGGGGGGCGGCCAAAAACATTCAGTACTTC. Protein: CASSQEEGGAAKNIQYF.

This clonotype occurred a few times. The chain uses TRBV7-2 and TRBJ2-3; D is unresolved. CDR1 and CDR2 from the germline V gene are SGHTA and FQGNSA. V was shortened by 1 base and J by 1 base, with 6 bases between the two germline ends. This CDR3 spans 14 amino acids. The DNA for the CDR3 is TGTGCCAGCAGCTTAGGAAGCGGCACAGATACGCAGTATTTT. Protein: CASSLGSGTDTQYF.

In its sample, this clonotype was seen a few times. The chain recombines TRBV10-1 with TRBJ2-4; 9 bases agree with TRBD1. This CDR3 contains 15 residues. Germline-derived CDR1 and CDR2 are WNHNN and SYGVQD (reference sequence). V trimming: 3 bases; J trimming: 8 bases; junction bases outside the gene matches: 8. CDR3 loop: CASSESGTGKYIQYF. In DNA form, the CDR3 reads TGCGCCAGCAGTGAATCCGGGACAGGGAAATACATTCAGTACTTC.

This clonotype was recorded a few times. The rearrangement uses TRBV7-2 and TRBJ1-2, with D hard to call. V lost 3 bases to trimming and J lost 8 bases, with 10 bases between them. This CDR3 comprises 12 residues. The germline V gene encodes CDR1 SGHTA and CDR2 FQGNSA. CDR3 sequence reads: CASSFRPAGYTF. CDR3 nucleotide sequence: TGTGCCAGCAGCTTCCGTCCTGCCGGCTACACCTTC.

This clonotype was observed a handful of times. The V gene is TRBV11-2, the J gene TRBJ2-7; D might be TRBD1 (5 bases). This CDR3 has 14 amino acids. Trimming pared 2 bases from V and 6 bases from J, leaving 14 bases between. Germline assignment: CDR1 SGHAT and CDR2 FQNNGV. CDR3 in amino acids: CASSLMQGLSEQYV. The CDR3 DNA follows: TGTGCCAGCAGCTTAATGCAGGGTCTATCCGAGCAGTACGTC.